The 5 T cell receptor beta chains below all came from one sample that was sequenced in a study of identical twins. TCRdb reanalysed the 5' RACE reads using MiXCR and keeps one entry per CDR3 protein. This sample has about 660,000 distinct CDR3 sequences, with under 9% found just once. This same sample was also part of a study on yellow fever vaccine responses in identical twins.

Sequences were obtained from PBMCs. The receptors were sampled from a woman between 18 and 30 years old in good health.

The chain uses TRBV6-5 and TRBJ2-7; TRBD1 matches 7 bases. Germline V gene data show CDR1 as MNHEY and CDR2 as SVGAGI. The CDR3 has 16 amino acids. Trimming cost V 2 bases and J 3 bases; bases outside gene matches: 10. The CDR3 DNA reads TGTGCCAGCAGTTACCCTGGGACAGCCGATTTCTACGAGCAGTACTTC. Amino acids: CASSYPGTADFYEQYF.

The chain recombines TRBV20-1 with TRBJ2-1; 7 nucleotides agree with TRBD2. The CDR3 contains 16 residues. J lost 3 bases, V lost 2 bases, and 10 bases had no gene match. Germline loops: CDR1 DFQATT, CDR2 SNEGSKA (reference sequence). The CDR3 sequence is CSARRPSGGSYNEQFF. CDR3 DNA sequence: TGCAGTGCTAGACGACCTAGCGGAGGGAGCTACAATGAGCAGTTCTTC.

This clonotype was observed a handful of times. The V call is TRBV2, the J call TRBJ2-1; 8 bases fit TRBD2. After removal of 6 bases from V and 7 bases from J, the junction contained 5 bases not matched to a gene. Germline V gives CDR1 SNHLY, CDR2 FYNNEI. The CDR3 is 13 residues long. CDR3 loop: CASRGLGLNEQFF. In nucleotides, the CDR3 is TGTGCCAGCAGGGGACTAGGATTGAATGAGCAGTTCTTC.

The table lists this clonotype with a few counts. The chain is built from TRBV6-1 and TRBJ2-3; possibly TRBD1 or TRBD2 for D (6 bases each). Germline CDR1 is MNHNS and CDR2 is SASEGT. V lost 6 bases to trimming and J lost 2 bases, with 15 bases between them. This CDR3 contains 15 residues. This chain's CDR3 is CASRQRGDITDTQYF. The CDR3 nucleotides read TGTGCCAGCAGACAAAGGGGGGACATCACAGATACGCAGTATTTT.

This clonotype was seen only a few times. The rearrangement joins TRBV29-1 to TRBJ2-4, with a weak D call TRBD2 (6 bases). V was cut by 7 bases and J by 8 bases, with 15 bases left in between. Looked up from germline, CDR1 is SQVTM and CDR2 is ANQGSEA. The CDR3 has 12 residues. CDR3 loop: CSGLGSGDIQYF. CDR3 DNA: TGCAGCGGACTAGGCTCGGGGGACATTCAGTACTTC.